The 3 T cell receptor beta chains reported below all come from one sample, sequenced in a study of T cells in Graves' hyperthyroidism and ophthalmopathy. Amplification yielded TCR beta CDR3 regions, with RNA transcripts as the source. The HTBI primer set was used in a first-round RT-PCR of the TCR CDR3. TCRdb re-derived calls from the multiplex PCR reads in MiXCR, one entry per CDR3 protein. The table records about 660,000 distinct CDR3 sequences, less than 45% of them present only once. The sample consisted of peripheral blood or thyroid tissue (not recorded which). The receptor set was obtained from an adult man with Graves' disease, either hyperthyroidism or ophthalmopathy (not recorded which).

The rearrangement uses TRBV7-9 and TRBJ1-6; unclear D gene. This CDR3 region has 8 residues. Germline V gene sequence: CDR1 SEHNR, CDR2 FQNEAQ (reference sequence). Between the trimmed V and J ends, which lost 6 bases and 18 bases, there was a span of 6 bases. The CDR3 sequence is CASSSTHF. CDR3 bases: TGTGCCAGCAGTTCCACCCACTTT.

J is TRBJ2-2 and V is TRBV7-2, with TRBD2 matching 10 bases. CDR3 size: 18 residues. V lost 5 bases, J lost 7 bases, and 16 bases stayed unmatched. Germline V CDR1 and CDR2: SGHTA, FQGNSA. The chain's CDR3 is CASSQALLAGVAGGELFF. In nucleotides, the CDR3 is TGTGCCAGCAGCCAAGCGCTGCTAGCGGGAGTTGCGGGCGGGGAGCTGTTTTTT.

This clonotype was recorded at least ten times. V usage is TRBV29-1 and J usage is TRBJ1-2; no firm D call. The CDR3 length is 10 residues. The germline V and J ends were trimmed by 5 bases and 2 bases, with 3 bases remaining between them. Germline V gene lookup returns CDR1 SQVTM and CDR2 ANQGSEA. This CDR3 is CSVWNYGYTF. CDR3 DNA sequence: TGCAGCGTTTGGAACTATGGCTACACCTTC.